This T cell receptor (beta chain) was recorded in a study of blood T cell repertoires in COVID-19. Only in-frame clones appear in the TCRdb table, and some are missing; sequencing was by immunoSEQ multiplex PCR. Among approximately 97,000 clones listed, about 84% were seen once. Trimming pared 5 bases from V and 0 bases from J, leaving 8 bases between. The CDR3 is made up of 14 amino acids. Germline CDR1 and CDR2: KGHDR and SFDVKD. The chain couples TRBV24-1 to TRBJ2-3, with D perhaps TRBD1 (5 bases). The sample was peripheral blood. This clonotype was sampled from a man in his 60s with acute or convalescent COVID-19. CDR3 sequence: CATSGAGSTDTQYF. The CDR3, as DNA: TGTGCCACCAGTGGGGCAGGGAGCACAGATACGCAGTATTTT.